This entry lists 5 T cell receptor beta chains sequenced from one sample in a study of response to subunit inactivated influenza vaccine. Each CDR3 protein is one row after TCRdb ran MiXCR on the RT-PCR reads. The repertoire holds 610,000 or so distinct CDR3 sequences, with 13% to 15% as singletons. This sample comprised PBMCs from blood, obtained 11 to 12 days after vaccination. The receptors were sampled from a man in his fifties who received an inactivated influenza vaccine.

This clonotype was found many times. The J gene is TRBJ1-4, the V gene TRBV28; TRBD1 is a possible D gene (6 bases). The V and J ends lost 10 bases and 0 bases respectively, with 18 bases between them. The CDR3 spans 16 residues. Germline CDR1 MDHEN, CDR2 SYDVKM. The CDR3 loop reads CATPRGILTTNEKLFF. In nucleotides, the CDR3 is TGTGCCACCCCTAGGGGGATCCTAACAACTAATGAAAAACTGTTTTTT.

This sequence joins TRBV6-6 and TRBJ2-7; TRBD1 matches at 9 bases. The J segment lost 6 bases and the V segment lost 8 bases, leaving 8 bases of the junction unmatched. The CDR3 has 13 amino acids. The germline V gene encodes CDR1 MNHNY and CDR2 SVGAGI (reference sequence). CDR3 nucleotides: TGTGCCAGCGACCGGGGACAGGGCCTCGAGCAGTACTTC. Protein sequence: CASDRGQGLEQYF.

This clonotype appeared a few times. This rearrangement joins TRBV4-3 to TRBJ2-1; TRBD2 aligns across 12 bases. V shed 5 bases, J shed 7 bases, and the junction held 6 bases outside the gene matches. The CDR3 is 15 residues long. The germline V gene encodes CDR1 LGHNA and CDR2 YSLEER. As DNA, the CDR3 is TGCGCCAGCAGCTCCGGACTAGCGGGAATGAATGAGCAGTTCTTC. Translating it yields CASSSGLAGMNEQFF.

V gene TRBV28 combines with J gene TRBJ1-2, with 7 nucleotides matching TRBD1. CDR1 and CDR2 (germline): MDHEN, SYDVKM. Germline trimming cut 4 bases from V and 3 bases from J; bases unmatched to any gene: 5. CDR3 length: 14 residues. CDR3 amino acids: CASSSGQAYYGYTF. CDR3 in DNA: TGTGCCAGCAGTTCAGGACAGGCTTACTATGGCTACACCTTC.

This clonotype was seen a few times. The gene calls are TRBV29-1 and TRBJ2-6; D gene unclear. V was cut by 4 bases and J by 0 bases, with 13 bases left in between. The germline V gene has CDR1 SQVTM and CDR2 ANQGSEA. The CDR3 sequence is 16 residues long. In DNA form, the CDR3 reads TGCAGCGTTGCTGGTTTGGGTTTCTCTGGGGCCAACGTCCTGACTTTC. Translating it yields CSVAGLGFSGANVLTF.